Shown below are 6 T cell receptor beta chains from a single sample sequenced in a study of T-cell memory formation after mild COVID-19. TCRdb redid the calling of the 5' RACE reads with MiXCR, one entry per CDR3 protein. The data hold some 250,000 distinct CDR3 sequences, with roughly a tenth observed a single time. The specimen sequenced was PBMCs or a T cell subset sorted from them (not recorded which). Every receptor here comes from a young man who had mild COVID-19 (a few samples of this study predate the infection). Cell type and time point are not known.

This clonotype has more than one count but fewer than ten. The V call is TRBV5-6, the J call TRBJ2-5; D might be TRBD2 (5 bases). This CDR3 has 15 residues. With 1 base removed from V and 2 bases from J, the gap between germline ends came to 12 bases. Germline V gene data show CDR1 as SGHDT and CDR2 as YYEEEE. The CDR3 loop is CASSLPTGGQETQYF. DNA of the CDR3: TGTGCCAGCAGCTTGCCTACCGGAGGTCAAGAGACCCAGTACTTC.

This clonotype has just one count. The rearrangement links TRBV2 to TRBJ2-5; possibly TRBD1 or TRBD2 for D (5 bases each). CDR1 is SNHLY and CDR2 is FYNNEI in the germline V gene. V was trimmed by 10 bases and J by 6 bases, leaving 30 bases between them. The CDR3 contains 17 residues. The DNA for the CDR3 is TGTGCCACAGCCCACCGCAGCCCGGACCCTTGGGGGAAGACCCAGTACTTC. Translated: CATAHRSPDPWGKTQYF.

The chain is built from TRBV7-8 and TRBJ1-1; D remains ambiguous. The germline V gene has CDR1 SGHVS and CDR2 FQNEAQ. The V and J ends lost 6 bases and 1 base respectively, with 12 bases between them. CDR3 length equals 14 residues. The CDR3 DNA follows: TGTGCCAGCAGTCCCGGCCCTACGAACACTGAAGCTTTCTTT. Encoded protein: CASSPGPTNTEAFF.

As to this clonotype: Given a much more abundant clone one base away, this may be a read error. This chain uses TRBV5-1 with TRBJ2-3; no definite D call. This CDR3 contains 12 residues. Looked up from germline, CDR1 is SGHRS and CDR2 is YFSETQ. CDR3 sequence reads: CASSSTLDKQYF. CDR3 nucleotides: TGCGCCAGCAGCTCCACTCTAGATAAGCAGTATTTT.

This clonotype is classed as medium-sized (0.01 to 0.1%). J is TRBJ2-1 and V is TRBV20-1; 8 nucleotides align to TRBD2. Trimming took 0 bases from V and 5 from J; bases not matched to a gene: 9. The length of the CDR3 is 16 residues. Germline V gene data show CDR1 as DFQATT and CDR2 as SNEGSKA (reference sequence). CDR3 protein: CSARDPRAGAHNEQFF. The CDR3 DNA is TGCAGTGCTAGAGATCCCAGAGCGGGGGCCCACAATGAGCAGTTCTTC.

This clonotype has only a few counts. The chain couples TRBV9 to TRBJ1-2; perhaps TRBD1 as D (5 bases). There are 14 residues in the CDR3. Germline V gives CDR1 SGDLS, CDR2 YYNGEE. The germline V and J ends were trimmed by 3 bases and 6 bases, with 15 bases remaining between them. For the CDR3, the DNA is TGTGCCAGCAGCGCCGTACCGGGGGTAAATGGCTACACCTTC. As protein: CASSAVPGVNGYTF.